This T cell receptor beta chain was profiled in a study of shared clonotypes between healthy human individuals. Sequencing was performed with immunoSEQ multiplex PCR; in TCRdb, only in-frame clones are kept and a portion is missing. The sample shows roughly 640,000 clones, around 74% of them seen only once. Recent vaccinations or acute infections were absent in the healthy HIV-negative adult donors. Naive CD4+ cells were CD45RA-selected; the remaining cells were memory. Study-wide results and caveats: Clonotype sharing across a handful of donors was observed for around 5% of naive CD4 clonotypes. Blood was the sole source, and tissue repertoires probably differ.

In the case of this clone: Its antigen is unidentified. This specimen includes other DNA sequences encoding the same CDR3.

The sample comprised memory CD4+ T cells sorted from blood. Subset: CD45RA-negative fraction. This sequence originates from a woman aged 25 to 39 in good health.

Here the CDR3 reads CASSLSRGSYNEQFF. The CDR3 region has the DNA TGCGCCAGCAGCTTGTCAAGGGGCTCCTACAATGAGCAGTTCTTC. V gene TRBV5-1 combines with J gene TRBJ2-1, with TRBD1 as a possible D gene (5 bases). CDR1 and CDR2 (germline): SGHRS, YFSETQ. The CDR3 spans 15 residues. Trimming took 1 base from V and 0 from J, leaving 8 bases between them.